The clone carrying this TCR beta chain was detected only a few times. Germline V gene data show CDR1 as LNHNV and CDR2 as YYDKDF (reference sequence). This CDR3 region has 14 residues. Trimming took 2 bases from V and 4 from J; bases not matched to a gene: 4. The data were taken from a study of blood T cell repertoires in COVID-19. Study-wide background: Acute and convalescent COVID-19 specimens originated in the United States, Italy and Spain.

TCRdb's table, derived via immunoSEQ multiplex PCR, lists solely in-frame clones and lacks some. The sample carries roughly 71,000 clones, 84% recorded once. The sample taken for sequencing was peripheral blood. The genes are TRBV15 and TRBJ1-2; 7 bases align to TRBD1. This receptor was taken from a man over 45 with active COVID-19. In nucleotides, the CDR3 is TGTGCCACCAGCAGACGGACAGGCGCCTATGGCTACACCTTC. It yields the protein CATSRRTGAYGYTF.